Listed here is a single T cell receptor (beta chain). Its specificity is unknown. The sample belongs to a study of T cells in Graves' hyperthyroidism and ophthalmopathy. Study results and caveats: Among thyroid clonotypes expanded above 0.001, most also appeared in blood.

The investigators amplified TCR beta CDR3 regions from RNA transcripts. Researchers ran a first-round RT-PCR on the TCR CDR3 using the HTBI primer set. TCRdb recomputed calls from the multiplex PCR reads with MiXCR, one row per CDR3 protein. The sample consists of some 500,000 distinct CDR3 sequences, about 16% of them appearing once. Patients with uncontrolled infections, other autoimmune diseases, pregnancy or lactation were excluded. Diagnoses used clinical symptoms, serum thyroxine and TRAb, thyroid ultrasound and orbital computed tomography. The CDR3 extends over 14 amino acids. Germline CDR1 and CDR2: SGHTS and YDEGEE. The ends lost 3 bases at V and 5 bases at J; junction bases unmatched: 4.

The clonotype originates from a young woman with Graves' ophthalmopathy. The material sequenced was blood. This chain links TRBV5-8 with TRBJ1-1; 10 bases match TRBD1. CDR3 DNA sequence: TGTGCCAGCAGCTCCGACAGGGGGCAGACTGAAGCTTTCTTT. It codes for CASSSDRGQTEAFF.